These 9 T cell receptor beta chains came from one sample sequenced in a study of blood T cell repertoires in COVID-19. Measured with immunoSEQ multiplex PCR; TCRdb has only the in-frame clones, and not every one. The repertoire consists of about 210,000 clones, with around 84% occurring once and the leading ten covering 4.3%. Sequencing was done on a sample of PBMCs or T cells enriched from blood (not recorded which). These receptors were collected from a young man with acute COVID-19.

This rearrangement joins TRBV5-4 to TRBJ2-7; TRBD1 matches 7 bases. This CDR3 is 16 amino acids long. Germline V CDR1 and CDR2: SGHNT, YYREEE (reference sequence). V shed 4 bases and J 2 bases; nucleotides not matched to a gene: 12. CDR3 residues: CASSHETGAKPYEQYF. The DNA of the CDR3 is TGTGCCAGCAGCCATGAAACAGGGGCCAAACCCTACGAGCAGTACTTC.

This rearrangement joins TRBV27 to TRBJ2-7; 9 bases are a match to TRBD1. V shed 7 bases and J 6 bases; nucleotides not matched to a gene: 4. Germline CDR1 and CDR2: MNHEY and SMNVEV (reference sequence). This CDR3 comprises 12 residues. The CDR3 DNA is TGTGCCAGCAAGGAGACAGGGGGCGAGCAGTACTTC. Translated: CASKETGGEQYF.

The chain couples TRBV7-6 to TRBJ2-1; D perhaps matches TRBD1 (5 bases). CDR1 and CDR2 from the germline V gene are SGHVS and FNYEAQ. The CDR3 consists of 16 residues. V was shortened by 5 bases and J by 4 bases, with 18 bases between the two germline ends. CDR3 DNA: TGTGCCAGCAGCGAAGCCCGTGGCAGGGCTTACAATGAGCAGTTCTTC. It encodes CASSEARGRAYNEQFF.

The V and J genes are TRBV9 and TRBJ1-2; the D gene is possibly TRBD1 (6 bases). V lost 3 bases and J 6 bases, leaving 21 bases between the germline ends. Germline V CDR1 and CDR2: SGDLS, YYNGEE. The CDR3 runs 16 residues. This CDR3 reads CASSGLVLGALDGYTF. In DNA, the CDR3 is TGTGCCAGCAGCGGGCTGGTCCTGGGGGCGTTGGATGGCTACACCTTC. The variable domain in full, with the rest retrieved from reference TRBV9 and TRBJ1-2, is DSGVTQTPKHLITATGQRVTLRCSPRSGDLSVYWYQQSLDQGLQFLIQYYNGEERAKGNILERFSAQQFPDLHSELNLSSLELGDSALYFCASSGLVLGALDGYTFGSGTRLTVV.

This clone was observed a single time. The chain combines TRBV11-1 with TRBJ2-2; TRBD1 might be the D (6 bases). V shed 2 bases and J shed 2 bases, with 9 bases lying between them. The germline V gene has CDR1 SGHAT and CDR2 FQDESV (reference sequence). The CDR3 runs to 15 residues. CDR3 residues: CASSLYRANTGELFF. CDR3 DNA: TGTGCCAGCAGCTTATACAGGGCCAACACCGGGGAGCTGTTTTTT.

CDR3 nucleotides: TGTGCCAGCAGCCCCCAGGGTTCCTACGAGCAGTACTTC. Translated: CASSPQGSYEQYF. The V and J genes are TRBV11-3 and TRBJ2-7; tentative D call: TRBD1 (5 bases). V lost 5 bases to trimming and J lost 1 base, with 9 bases between them. Germline CDR1 reads SGHNT; CDR2 reads YENEEA. This CDR3 has 13 residues. The full variable domain, rest sourced from reference TRBV11-3 and TRBJ2-7, is EAGVVQSPRYKIIEKKQPVAFWCNPISGHNTLYWYLQNLGQGPELLIRYENEEAVDDSQLPKDRFSAERLKGVDSTLKIQPAELGDSAVYLCASSPQGSYEQYFGPGTRLTVT.

This sequence joins TRBV9 and TRBJ1-5, with TRBD1 identical over 8 bases. CDR1 and CDR2 from the germline V gene are SGDLS and YYNGEE. The length of the CDR3 is 13 residues. The V and J ends lost 3 bases and 14 bases, in that order; junction bases with no gene match: 10. The CDR3 DNA is TGTGCCAGCAGCGACGGGACAGGTGGTACTGAGCATTTT. Residues: CASSDGTGGTEHF.

The chain carries TRBV28 and TRBJ2-3; TRBD2 matches at 7 bases. Germline V lookup: CDR1 MDHEN, CDR2 SYDVKM. Trimming removed 8 bases from V and 2 bases from J; junction bases left unmatched: 13. The CDR3 consists of 16 residues. In nucleotides, the CDR3 is TGTGCCAGCGCCCCTCAACAGCGGGGTAACACAGATACGCAGTATTTT. Translated, it gives CASAPQQRGNTDTQYF.

V gene TRBV6-5 combines with J gene TRBJ2-5; 9 bases match TRBD2. Germline V gene sequence: CDR1 MNHEY, CDR2 SVGAGI. CDR3 length equals 16 residues. With V trimmed by 2 bases and J by 7 bases, 11 bases remained unmatched. Here the CDR3 DNA reads TGTGCCAGCAGTTACCGCCCCAGCGGGGGGCTCTCGACCCAGTACTTC. It encodes CASSYRPSGGLSTQYF.